The rows below give T cell receptor beta chains drawn from one sample of a study of T cells in Graves' hyperthyroidism and ophthalmopathy. Using its own MiXCR run on the multiplex PCR reads, TCRdb lists one record per CDR3 protein. The table lists 400,000 to 600,000 distinct CDR3 sequences, around 20% of them singletons. The sample was blood. The receptor set was obtained from a man between 18 and 29 years old with Graves' hyperthyroidism. Each CDR3 is given with its conserved first and last residue. The order of the fields is J gene, clone size, V gene, D gene, CDR3 protein, CDR3 DNA. D genes are given only for firm matches. Size tells how often a clone was seen (once, few, many) or the class of an expanded clone, and some rows leave it out.

>TRBJ2-2|many|TRBV12-3/TRBV12-4|.
CASSLRNANTGELFF
TGTGCCAGCAGTCTGAGAAACGCGAACACCGGGGAGCTGTTTTTT
>TRBJ2-7|few|TRBV28|TRBD1
CASSDTGQGFTYEQYF
TGTGCCAGCAGTGACACGGGACAGGGTTTTACCTACGAGCAGTACTTC
>TRBJ2-5|many|TRBV9|.
CASSAPPGETQYF
TGTGCCAGCAGCGCCCCTCCAGGGGAGACCCAGTACTTC
>TRBJ2-7|many|TRBV3-1|.
CASSQGYGQYF
TGTGCCAGCAGCCAAGGCTATGGGCAGTACTTC
>TRBJ1-1|few|TRBV6-1|.
CASSEQGGSTEAFF
TGTGCCAGCAGTGAACAGGGTGGGAGCACTGAAGCTTTCTTT
>TRBJ1-3|many|TRBV27|.
CASSLPATGKARRGNTIYF
TGTGCCAGCAGTTTACCCGCGACAGGAAAGGCCCGTCGTGGAAACACCATATATTTT
>TRBJ2-7|many|TRBV20-1|TRBD1
CSARSGTATYEQYF
TGCAGTGCTAGGTCCGGGACAGCAACCTACGAGCAGTACTTC
>TRBJ2-7|few|TRBV28|TRBD2
CASSSGTSGATYEQYF
TGTGCCAGCAGTTCAGGGACTAGCGGGGCTACCTACGAGCAGTACTTC
>TRBJ2-5|.|TRBV4-1|TRBD2
CASSQVGGAQYF
TGCGCCAGCAGCCAAGTGGGGGGGGCCCAGTACTTC
>TRBJ2-7|many|TRBV29-1|TRBD2
CSAGTSGDSYEQYF
TGCAGCGCCGGGACTAGCGGGGACTCCTACGAGCAGTACTTC
>TRBJ1-6|many|TRBV12-3/TRBV12-4|.
CASREQSGSPLHF
TGTGCCAGCAGGGAGCAAAGTGGTTCACCCCTCCACTTT
>TRBJ1-1|many|TRBV7-8|.
CASSSVRSTEAFF
TGTGCCAGCAGCTCGGTCCGGAGCACTGAAGCTTTCTTT
>TRBJ2-7|many|TRBV6-1|.
CASRRSYEQYF
TGTGCCAGCCGCAGGTCCTACGAGCAGTACTTC
>TRBJ2-4|.|TRBV3-1|TRBD1
CASSRGQLAKNIQYF
TGTGCCAGCAGCCGGGGACAGCTAGCCAAAAACATTCAGTACTTC
>TRBJ1-1|many|TRBV12-3/TRBV12-4|TRBD1
CASTPGQGVSEAFF
TGTGCCAGCACCCCTGGACAGGGGGTATCGGAAGCTTTCTTT
>TRBJ2-2|many|TRBV6-2/TRBV6-3|TRBD2
CASRRLPRGGPNTGELFF
TGTGCCAGCAGACGACTACCGCGGGGGGGCCCGAACACCGGGGAGCTGTTTTTT
>TRBJ2-2|.|TRBV6-1|.
CASGTDGNTGELFF
TGTGCCAGCGGTACAGACGGGAACACCGGGGAGCTGTTTTTT
>TRBJ2-5|.|TRBV10-2|TRBD2
CASSDRGVGTQYF
TGCGCCAGCAGTGATCGGGGGGTTGGGACCCAGTACTTC
>TRBJ2-7|.|TRBV7-2|TRBD2
CASSSSSGGLYEQYF
TGTGCCAGCAGCTCCTCTAGCGGGGGCTTATACGAGCAGTACTTC
>TRBJ1-1|.|TRBV2|.
CASSARGMNTEAFF
TGTGCCAGCAGTGCCCGGGGGATGAACACTGAAGCTTTCTTT
>TRBJ2-7|many|TRBV19|.
CASSMFEGYEQYF
TGTGCCAGTAGTATGTTCGAGGGCTACGAGCAGTACTTC
>TRBJ1-1|many|TRBV15|.
CATSRVELEEAFF
TGTGCCACCAGCAGAGTTGAGCTGGAAGAAGCTTTCTTT
>TRBJ2-2|many|TRBV5-1|TRBD2
CASSLASGDTGELFF
TGCGCCAGCAGCTTGGCTAGCGGGGACACCGGGGAGCTGTTTTTT
>TRBJ1-2|.|TRBV11-1|TRBD1
CASSEQDRGQNYGYTF
TGTGCCAGCAGCGAACAAGACAGGGGCCAAAACTATGGCTACACCTTC
>TRBJ2-2|.|TRBV4-1|.
CASSFVSSNTGELFF
TGCGCCAGCAGCTTTGTGAGCAGCAACACCGGGGAGCTGTTTTTT
>TRBJ1-1|many|TRBV29-1|TRBD1
CSVDRGSGTEAFF
TGCAGCGTCGACAGGGGCTCGGGCACTGAAGCTTTCTTT
>TRBJ2-7|many|TRBV28|TRBD1
CASSSNPTGVEQYF
TGTGCCAGCAGTTCCAATCCGACAGGGGTTGAGCAGTACTTC
>TRBJ1-5|many|TRBV29-1|TRBD1
CSVGDSTNQPQHF
TGCAGCGTTGGGGACAGTACCAATCAGCCCCAGCATTTT
>TRBJ1-1|once|TRBV29-1|.
CSVEGLKNTEAFF
TGCAGCGTTGAGGGACTTAAGAACACTGAAGCTTTCTTT
>TRBJ1-1|few|TRBV29-1|.
CSVVGGPDTEAFF
TGCAGCGTTGTTGGGGGGCCGGATACTGAAGCTTTCTTT
>TRBJ1-2|many|TRBV28|.
CASNMVFQASNYGYTF
TGTGCCAGCAATATGGTTTTCCAGGCTTCTAACTATGGCTACACCTTC
>TRBJ1-2|few|TRBV7-9|TRBD1
CASSLEWTGGYGYTF
TGTGCCAGCAGCTTAGAGTGGACAGGGGGCTATGGCTACACCTTC
>TRBJ2-7|many|TRBV6-4|.
CGLGEERGGDYEQYF
TGTGGACTCGGAGAAGAAAGAGGCGGAGACTACGAGCAGTACTTC
>TRBJ2-4|few|TRBV30|TRBD1
CAWSARGRAKNIQYF
TGTGCCTGGAGTGCCAGGGGGCGAGCCAAAAACATTCAGTACTTC
>TRBJ1-1|many|TRBV6-1|.
CASSDDKWAFF
TGTGCCAGCAGTGACGACAAATGGGCTTTCTTT
>TRBJ1-1|many|TRBV7-6|.
CASSLEPLDTEAFF
TGTGCCAGCAGCTTAGAGCCTCTTGACACTGAAGCTTTCTTT
>TRBJ1-5|many|TRBV12-3/TRBV12-4|.
CASSLGDLGYNQPQHF
TGTGCCAGCAGTTTAGGGGACTTGGGTTACAATCAGCCCCAGCATTTT
>TRBJ2-7|many|TRBV20-1|TRBD2
CSASLTSGDEQYF
TGCAGTGCTAGTCTGACTAGCGGCGACGAGCAGTACTTC